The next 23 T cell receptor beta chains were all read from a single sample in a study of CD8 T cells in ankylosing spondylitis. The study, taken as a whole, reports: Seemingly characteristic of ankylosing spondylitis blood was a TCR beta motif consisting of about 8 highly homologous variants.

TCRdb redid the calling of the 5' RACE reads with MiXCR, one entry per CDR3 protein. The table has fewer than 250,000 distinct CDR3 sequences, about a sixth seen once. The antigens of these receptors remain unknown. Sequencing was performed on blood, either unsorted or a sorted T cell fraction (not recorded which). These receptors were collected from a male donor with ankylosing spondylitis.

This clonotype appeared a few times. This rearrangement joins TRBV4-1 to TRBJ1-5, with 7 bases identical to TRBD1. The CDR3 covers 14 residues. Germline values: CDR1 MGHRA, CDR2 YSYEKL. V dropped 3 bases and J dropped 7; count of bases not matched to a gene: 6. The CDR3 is CASSHTGEGQPQHF. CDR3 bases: TGCGCCAGCAGCCATACAGGGGAGGGGCAGCCCCAGCATTTT.

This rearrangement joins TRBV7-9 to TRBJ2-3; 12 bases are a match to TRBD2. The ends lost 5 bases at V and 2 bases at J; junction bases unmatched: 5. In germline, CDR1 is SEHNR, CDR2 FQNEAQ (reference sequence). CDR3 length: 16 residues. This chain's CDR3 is CASSHTSGGLTDTQYF. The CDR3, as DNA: TGTGCCAGCAGCCATACTAGCGGGGGGCTCACAGATACGCAGTATTTT.

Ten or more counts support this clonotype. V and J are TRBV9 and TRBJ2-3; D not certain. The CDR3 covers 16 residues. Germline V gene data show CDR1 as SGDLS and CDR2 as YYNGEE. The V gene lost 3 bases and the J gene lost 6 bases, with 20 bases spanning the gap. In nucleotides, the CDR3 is TGTGCCAGCAGCGGCCGGTGGGCCCTAGATGGCGATACGCAGTATTTT. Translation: CASSGRWALDGDTQYF.

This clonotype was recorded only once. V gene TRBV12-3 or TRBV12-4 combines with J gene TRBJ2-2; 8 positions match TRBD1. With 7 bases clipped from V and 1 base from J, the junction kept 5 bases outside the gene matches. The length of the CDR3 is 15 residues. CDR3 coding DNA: TGTGCCAGCACCCCCGGACAGGGGAACACCGGGGAGCTGTTTTTT. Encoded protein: CASTPGQGNTGELFF.

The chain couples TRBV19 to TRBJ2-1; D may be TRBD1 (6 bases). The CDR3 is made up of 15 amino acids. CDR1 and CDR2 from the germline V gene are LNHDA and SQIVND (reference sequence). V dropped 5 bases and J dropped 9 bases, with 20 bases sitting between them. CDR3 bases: TGTGCCAGTAGTCTGGGGGCGAATGTTTTGGGTGAGCAGTTCTTC. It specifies CASSLGANVLGEQFF.

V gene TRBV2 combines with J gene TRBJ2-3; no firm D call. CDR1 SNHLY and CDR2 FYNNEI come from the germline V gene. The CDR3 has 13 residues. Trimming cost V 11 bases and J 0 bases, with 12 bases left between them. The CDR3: CACTPSSTDTQYF. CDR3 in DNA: TGTGCCTGTACACCCTCTAGCACAGATACGCAGTATTTT.

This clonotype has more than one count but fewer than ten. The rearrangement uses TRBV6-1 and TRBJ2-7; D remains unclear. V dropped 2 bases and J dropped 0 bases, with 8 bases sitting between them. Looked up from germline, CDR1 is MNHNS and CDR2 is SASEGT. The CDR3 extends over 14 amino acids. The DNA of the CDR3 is TGTGCCAGCAGTGAAAACCCCCTCTCCTACGAGCAGTACTTC. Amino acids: CASSENPLSYEQYF.

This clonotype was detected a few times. Written as DNA, the CDR3 is TGTGCCAGCAGCTTAGTGGACAGGGCCCACGAGCAGTACTTC. Its protein product is CASSLVDRAHEQYF. V is TRBV7-8 and J is TRBJ2-7; 8 nucleotides line up with TRBD1. Germline CDR1 reads SGHVS; CDR2 reads FQNEAQ. J was trimmed by 5 bases and V by 1 base; bases with no gene match: 4. This CDR3 is 14 amino acids long.

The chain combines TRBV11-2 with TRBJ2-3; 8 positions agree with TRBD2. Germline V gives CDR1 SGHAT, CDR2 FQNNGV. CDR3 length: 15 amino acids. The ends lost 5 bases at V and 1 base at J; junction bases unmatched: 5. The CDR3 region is CASSQAGVGTDTQYF. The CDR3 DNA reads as TGTGCCAGCAGCCAAGCGGGAGTGGGCACAGATACGCAGTATTTT.

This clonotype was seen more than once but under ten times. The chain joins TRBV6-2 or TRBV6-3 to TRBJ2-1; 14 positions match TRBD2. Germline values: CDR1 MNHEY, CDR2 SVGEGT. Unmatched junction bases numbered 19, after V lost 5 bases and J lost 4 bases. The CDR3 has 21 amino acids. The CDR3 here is CASSTTGGLAGAALLYNEQFF. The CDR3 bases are TGTGCCAGCAGTACAACCGGGGGACTAGCGGGGGCCGCACTGCTATACAATGAGCAGTTCTTC.

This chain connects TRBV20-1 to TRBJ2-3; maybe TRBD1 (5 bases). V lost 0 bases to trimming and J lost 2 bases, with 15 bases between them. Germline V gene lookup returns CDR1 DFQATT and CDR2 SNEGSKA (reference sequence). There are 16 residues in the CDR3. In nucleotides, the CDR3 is TGCAGTGCTAGAGATCCGCTGGACACTTACACAGATACGCAGTATTTT. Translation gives CSARDPLDTYTDTQYF.

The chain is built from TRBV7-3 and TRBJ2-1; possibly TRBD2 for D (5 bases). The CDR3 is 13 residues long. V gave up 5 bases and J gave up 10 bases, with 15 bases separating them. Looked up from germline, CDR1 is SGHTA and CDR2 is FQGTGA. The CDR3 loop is CASSPQLDREQFF. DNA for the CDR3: TGTGCCAGCAGCCCACAACTAGATCGCGAGCAGTTCTTC.

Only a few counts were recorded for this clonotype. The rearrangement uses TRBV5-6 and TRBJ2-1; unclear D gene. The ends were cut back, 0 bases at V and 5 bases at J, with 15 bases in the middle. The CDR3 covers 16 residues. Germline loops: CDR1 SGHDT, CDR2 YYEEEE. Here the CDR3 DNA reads TGTGCCAGCAGCTTGGAGGCGAGCTCCAGAAACAATGAGCAGTTCTTC. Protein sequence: CASSLEASSRNNEQFF. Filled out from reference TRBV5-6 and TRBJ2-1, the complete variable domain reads DAGVTQSPTHLIKTRGQQVTLRCSPKSGHDTVSWYQQALGQGPQFIFQYYEEEERQRGNFPDRFSGHQFPNYSSELNVNALLLGDSALYLCASSLEASSRNNEQFFGPGTRLTVL.

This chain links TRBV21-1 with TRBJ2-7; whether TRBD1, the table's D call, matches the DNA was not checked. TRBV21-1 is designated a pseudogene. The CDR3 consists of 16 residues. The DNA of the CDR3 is TGTGCCAGCAGCAAAGGGCGCCCAGGGCGACCCTACGAGCAGTACTTC. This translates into CASSKGRPGRPYEQYF.

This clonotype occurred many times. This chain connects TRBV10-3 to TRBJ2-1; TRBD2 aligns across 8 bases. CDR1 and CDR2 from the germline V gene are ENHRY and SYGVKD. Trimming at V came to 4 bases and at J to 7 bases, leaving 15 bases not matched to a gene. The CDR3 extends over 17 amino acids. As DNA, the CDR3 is TGTGCCATCAGTGCCCCGGAGGTGAGCGGGGGACATAATGAGCAGTTCTTC. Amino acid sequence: CAISAPEVSGGHNEQFF.

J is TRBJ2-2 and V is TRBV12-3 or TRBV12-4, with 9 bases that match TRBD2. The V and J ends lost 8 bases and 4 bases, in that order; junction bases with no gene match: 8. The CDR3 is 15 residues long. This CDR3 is CASGPLTSGTGELFF. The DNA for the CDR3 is TGTGCCAGCGGCCCCCTGACTAGCGGCACCGGGGAGCTGTTTTTT.

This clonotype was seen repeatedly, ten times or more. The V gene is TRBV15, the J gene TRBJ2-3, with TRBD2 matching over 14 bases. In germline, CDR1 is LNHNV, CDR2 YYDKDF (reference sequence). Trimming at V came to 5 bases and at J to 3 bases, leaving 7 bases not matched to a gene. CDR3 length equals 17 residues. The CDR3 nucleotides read TGTGCCACCAGCCTCCCCGGGACTAGCGGGAGTACAGATACGCAGTATTTT. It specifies CATSLPGTSGSTDTQYF.

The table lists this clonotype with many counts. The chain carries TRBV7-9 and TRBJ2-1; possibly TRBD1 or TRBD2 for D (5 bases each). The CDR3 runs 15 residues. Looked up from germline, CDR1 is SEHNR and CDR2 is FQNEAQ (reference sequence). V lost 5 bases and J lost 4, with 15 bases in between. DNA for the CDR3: TGTGCCAGCAGCGTAGGAGCAGGGACGTACAATGAGCAGTTCTTC. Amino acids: CASSVGAGTYNEQFF.

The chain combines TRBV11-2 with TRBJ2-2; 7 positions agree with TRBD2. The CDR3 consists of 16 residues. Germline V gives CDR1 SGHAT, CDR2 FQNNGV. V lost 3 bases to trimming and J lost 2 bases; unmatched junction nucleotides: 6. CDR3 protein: CASSFGAGVNTGELFF. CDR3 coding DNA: TGTGCCAGCAGCTTTGGTGCGGGGGTTAACACCGGGGAGCTGTTTTTT.

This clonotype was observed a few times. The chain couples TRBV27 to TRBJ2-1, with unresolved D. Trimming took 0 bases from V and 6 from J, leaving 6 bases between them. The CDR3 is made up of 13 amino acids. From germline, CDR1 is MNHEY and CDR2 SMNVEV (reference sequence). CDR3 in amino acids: CASSLSLRNEQFF. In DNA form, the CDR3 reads TGTGCCAGCAGTTTATCTCTTCGCAATGAGCAGTTCTTC.

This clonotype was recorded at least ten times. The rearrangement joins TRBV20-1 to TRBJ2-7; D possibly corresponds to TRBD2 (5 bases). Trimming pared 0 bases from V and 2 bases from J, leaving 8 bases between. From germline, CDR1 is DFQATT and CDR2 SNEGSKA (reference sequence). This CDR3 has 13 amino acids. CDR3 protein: CSARDLRAYEQYF. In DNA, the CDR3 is TGCAGTGCTAGAGATTTGCGGGCCTACGAGCAGTACTTC.

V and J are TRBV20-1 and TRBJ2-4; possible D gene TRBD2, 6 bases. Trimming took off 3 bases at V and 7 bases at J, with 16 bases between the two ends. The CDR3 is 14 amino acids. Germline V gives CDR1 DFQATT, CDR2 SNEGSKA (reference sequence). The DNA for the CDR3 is TGCAGTGCTAGTAACCCCGGGGGTAGGAACATTCAGTACTTC. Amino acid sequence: CSASNPGGRNIQYF.

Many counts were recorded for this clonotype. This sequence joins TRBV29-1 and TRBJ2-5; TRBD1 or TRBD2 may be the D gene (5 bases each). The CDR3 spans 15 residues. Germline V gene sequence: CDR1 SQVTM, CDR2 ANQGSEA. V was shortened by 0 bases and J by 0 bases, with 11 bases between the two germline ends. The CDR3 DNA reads TGCAGCGTTGAAGAGGGACGGAGGTACCAAGAGACCCAGTACTTC. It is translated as CSVEEGRRYQETQYF.